A selection of T cell receptor beta chains follows, all from one sample in a study of regulatory T cells in long-lasting Graves disease. TCRdb redid the calling of the multiplex PCR reads with MiXCR, one entry per CDR3 protein. Altogether about 470,000 distinct CDR3 sequences are present, around 20% being singletons, with the ten largest covering less than 9%. The source material was peripheral blood mononuclear cells (PBMCs), sampled when the disease was refractory, from a patient treated with antithyroid drugs. Receptors originate from a female donor with Graves disease. CDR3s include the opening cysteine and the closing phenylalanine or tryptophan. The D gene is left open where the match is weak. Not every row has a clone size; where given, it reads once, few, many or a size class.

v_call: TRBV11-2; d_call: TRBD2; j_call: TRBJ2-1; clone_size: few; cdr3_aa: CASSPRPAGEVNEQFF; cdr3_nt: TGTGCCAGCAGCCCCCGCCCAGCGGGAGAGGTTAATGAGCAGTTCTTC
v_call: TRBV29-1; d_call: TRBD1; j_call: TRBJ2-7; clone_size: few; cdr3_aa: CSVEGASTGISYEQYF; cdr3_nt: TGCAGCGTGGAAGGGGCCTCGACAGGGATCTCCTACGAGCAGTACTTC
v_call: TRBV11-2; d_call: .; j_call: TRBJ1-3; clone_size: .; cdr3_aa: CASSFYARPTGNTIYF; cdr3_nt: TGTGCCAGCAGCTTTTACGCACGTCCCACTGGAAACACCATATATTTT
v_call: TRBV7-8; d_call: TRBD2; j_call: TRBJ2-7; clone_size: many; cdr3_aa: CASTVAGREQYF; cdr3_nt: TGTGCCAGCACCGTAGCGGGACGCGAGCAGTACTTC
v_call: TRBV7-2; d_call: TRBD1; j_call: TRBJ2-7; clone_size: many; cdr3_aa: CASSVRQGPYEQYF; cdr3_nt: TGTGCCAGCAGCGTTCGACAGGGTCCCTACGAGCAGTACTTC
v_call: TRBV2; d_call: .; j_call: TRBJ1-2; clone_size: .; cdr3_aa: CASSDSSNHGYTF; cdr3_nt: TGTGCCAGCAGTGACAGCTCTAACCATGGCTACACCTTC
v_call: TRBV30; d_call: .; j_call: TRBJ1-2; clone_size: many; cdr3_aa: CASQPLLYGYTF; cdr3_nt: TGTGCCTCCCAGCCGCTACTCTATGGCTACACCTTC
v_call: TRBV11-2; d_call: .; j_call: TRBJ2-2; clone_size: many; cdr3_aa: CASSFIGGMNTGELFF; cdr3_nt: TGTGCCAGCAGCTTTATTGGCGGGATGAACACCGGGGAGCTGTTTTTT
v_call: TRBV29-1; d_call: .; j_call: TRBJ2-2; clone_size: .; cdr3_aa: CSVETDPNTGELFF; cdr3_nt: TGCAGCGTCGAGACTGACCCGAACACCGGGGAGCTGTTTTTT
v_call: TRBV20-1; d_call: .; j_call: TRBJ1-2; clone_size: .; cdr3_aa: CSAQIDRVARYGYTF; cdr3_nt: TGCAGCGCCCAAATAGATCGTGTAGCTAGATATGGCTACACCTTC
v_call: TRBV3-1; d_call: .; j_call: TRBJ2-2; clone_size: .; cdr3_aa: CASSPRGVQRRTGELFF; cdr3_nt: TGTGCCAGCAGCCCAAGGGGAGTTCAACGGCGTACCGGGGAGCTGTTTTTT
v_call: TRBV7-2; d_call: .; j_call: TRBJ1-5; clone_size: .; cdr3_aa: CASTLGGGNQPQHF; cdr3_nt: TGTGCCAGCACCTTGGGGGGGGGCAATCAGCCCCAGCATTTT
v_call: TRBV29-1; d_call: .; j_call: TRBJ2-7; clone_size: few; cdr3_aa: CSVVDMISYEQYF; cdr3_nt: TGCAGCGTTGTTGACATGATATCCTACGAGCAGTACTTC
v_call: TRBV20-1; d_call: TRBD2; j_call: TRBJ2-7; clone_size: many; cdr3_aa: CSARETLLAGGGYEQYF; cdr3_nt: TGCAGTGCTAGAGAAACACTCCTAGCGGGAGGGGGCTACGAGCAGTACTTC
v_call: TRBV2; d_call: TRBD2; j_call: TRBJ2-1; clone_size: .; cdr3_aa: CASSGREFGYNEQFF; cdr3_nt: TGTGCCAGCAGTGGGCGGGAGTTCGGCTACAATGAGCAGTTCTTC
v_call: TRBV10-2; d_call: .; j_call: TRBJ1-1; clone_size: few; cdr3_aa: CASSERWTANTEAFF; cdr3_nt: TGCGCCAGCAGTGAGCGTTGGACGGCGAACACTGAAGCTTTCTTT
v_call: TRBV5-1; d_call: .; j_call: TRBJ1-1; clone_size: many; cdr3_aa: CASSLVSGTTEAFF; cdr3_nt: TGCGCCAGCAGCTTGGTCTCGGGTACCACTGAAGCTTTCTTT
v_call: TRBV9; d_call: TRBD2; j_call: TRBJ2-2; clone_size: .; cdr3_aa: CASSVATRTSGRTNTGELFF; cdr3_nt: TGTGCCAGCAGCGTAGCTACGAGGACTAGCGGGCGTACGAACACCGGGGAGCTGTTTTTT
v_call: TRBV6-4; d_call: .; j_call: TRBJ1-4; clone_size: .; cdr3_aa: CASRTDGTGTNEKLFF; cdr3_nt: TGTGCCAGCAGGACCGATGGGACGGGAACTAATGAAAAACTGTTTTTT
v_call: TRBV28; d_call: TRBD2; j_call: TRBJ2-1; clone_size: .; cdr3_aa: CASSSLTLAGGKYEQFF; cdr3_nt: TGTGCCAGCAGTTCCCTAACACTAGCGGGAGGGAAATATGAGCAGTTCTTC
v_call: TRBV7-2; d_call: TRBD2; j_call: TRBJ2-4; clone_size: many; cdr3_aa: CASSLDGGLSIQYF; cdr3_nt: TGTGCCAGCAGCTTAGACGGGGGGTTGTCGATTCAGTACTTC
v_call: TRBV4-1; d_call: TRBD2; j_call: TRBJ2-7; clone_size: .; cdr3_aa: CASSQESGLAGGYFYEQYF; cdr3_nt: TGCGCCAGCAGCCAAGAGTCAGGACTAGCGGGAGGGTATTTCTACGAGCAGTACTTC
v_call: TRBV3-1; d_call: .; j_call: TRBJ2-4; clone_size: many; cdr3_aa: CASSPALGVVNIQYF; cdr3_nt: TGTGCCAGCAGCCCCGCCCTCGGTGTAGTCAACATTCAGTACTTC
v_call: TRBV19; d_call: .; j_call: TRBJ2-7; clone_size: .; cdr3_aa: CASSIDPVGYEQYF; cdr3_nt: TGTGCCAGTAGTATAGATCCCGTGGGCTACGAGCAGTACTTC
v_call: TRBV7-2; d_call: .; j_call: TRBJ2-7; clone_size: .; cdr3_aa: CASSLNRDGYGYEQYF; cdr3_nt: TGTGCCAGCAGCCTAAACAGGGATGGCTATGGCTACGAGCAGTACTTC
v_call: TRBV27; d_call: .; j_call: TRBJ1-5; clone_size: many; cdr3_aa: CATSTGISQPQHF; cdr3_nt: TGTGCCACCTCAACAGGGATTAGTCAGCCCCAGCATTTT
v_call: TRBV7-2; d_call: .; j_call: TRBJ2-3; clone_size: .; cdr3_aa: CASSLVVDTDTQYF; cdr3_nt: TGTGCCAGCAGCTTAGTCGTGGACACAGATACGCAGTATTTT
v_call: TRBV6-1; d_call: .; j_call: TRBJ1-2; clone_size: .; cdr3_aa: CASSEDFMDVYGYTF; cdr3_nt: TGTGCCAGCAGTGAGGATTTCATGGACGTCTATGGCTACACCTTC
v_call: TRBV2; d_call: .; j_call: TRBJ1-1; clone_size: many; cdr3_aa: CASSEPRGNTEAFF; cdr3_nt: TGTGCCAGCAGTGAGCCCAGGGGGAACACTGAAGCTTTCTTT
v_call: TRBV11-1; d_call: TRBD2; j_call: TRBJ2-7; clone_size: many; cdr3_aa: CASRETSGSTKQYF; cdr3_nt: TGTGCCAGCAGGGAGACTAGCGGCTCTACGAAGCAGTACTTC
v_call: TRBV29-1; d_call: .; j_call: TRBJ1-2; clone_size: .; cdr3_aa: CSAEPGSAYGYTF; cdr3_nt: TGCAGCGCAGAACCAGGGAGCGCCTATGGCTACACCTTC
v_call: TRBV5-6; d_call: .; j_call: TRBJ2-6; clone_size: .; cdr3_aa: CASSKRATGANVLTF; cdr3_nt: TGTGCCAGCAGCAAACGAGCTACTGGGGCCAACGTCCTGACTTTC
v_call: TRBV6-1; d_call: .; j_call: TRBJ1-3; clone_size: many; cdr3_aa: CASTSRLDSGNTIYF; cdr3_nt: TGTGCCAGCACCTCCCGTCTGGACTCTGGAAACACCATATATTTT
v_call: TRBV6-1; d_call: .; j_call: TRBJ2-2; clone_size: .; cdr3_aa: CANRLGWSGELFF; cdr3_nt: TGTGCCAACAGGTTGGGTTGGTCCGGGGAGCTGTTTTTT
v_call: TRBV6-2/TRBV6-3; d_call: TRBD1; j_call: TRBJ2-5; clone_size: many; cdr3_aa: CASSFYTGAGQETQYF; cdr3_nt: TGTGCCAGCAGTTTCTACACAGGGGCCGGACAAGAGACCCAGTACTTC
v_call: TRBV5-1; d_call: .; j_call: TRBJ2-2; clone_size: few; cdr3_aa: CASSGPNTGELFF; cdr3_nt: TGCGCCAGCAGCGGACCGAACACCGGGGAGCTGTTTTTT
v_call: TRBV5-1; d_call: TRBD2; j_call: TRBJ2-2; clone_size: .; cdr3_aa: CASSLEVAGARGELFF; cdr3_nt: TGCGCCAGCAGCTTGGAGGTAGCGGGAGCTCGTGGGGAGCTGTTTTTT
v_call: TRBV28; d_call: .; j_call: TRBJ2-7; clone_size: many; cdr3_aa: CASSLRRTPTYEQYF; cdr3_nt: TGTGCCAGCAGTTTAAGGCGGACACCAACCTACGAGCAGTACTTC